These 23 T cell receptor beta chains were all obtained from the same sample, sequenced in a study of control samples from healthy donors and cancer patients. Generated by immunoSEQ multiplex PCR, the TCRdb table keeps only in-frame clones and is missing some. The profile shows roughly 24,000 clones, about 83% of them singletons. Sequences were obtained from PBMCs. The receptor set was obtained from a man in his 60s with head and neck cancer.

The V gene is TRBV6-4, the J gene TRBJ2-1; 13 bases are shared with TRBD2. J was trimmed by 9 bases and V by 6 bases; bases with no gene match: 8. CDR1 and CDR2 (germline): MRHNA, SNTAGT. The CDR3 is made up of 15 amino acids. The CDR3 here is CASSPLAGGPFEQFF. DNA of the CDR3: TGTGCCAGCAGCCCACTAGCGGGAGGGCCCTTTGAGCAGTTCTTC.

V and J are TRBV5-1 and TRBJ2-3, with TRBD2 identical over 7 bases. Germline V gene data show CDR1 as SGHRS and CDR2 as YFSETQ. The V gene end was trimmed by 2 bases and the J gene end by 4 bases; junction bases not matched to a gene: 7. This CDR3 comprises 15 residues. CDR3 nucleotides: TGCGCCAGCAGCTTATGGGGCGGGGGAGCAGATACGCAGTATTTT. It is translated as CASSLWGGGADTQYF.

The chain couples TRBV5-6 to TRBJ2-7; no firm D call. Germline CDR1 reads SGHDT; CDR2 reads YYEEEE. The CDR3 runs to 13 residues. V was trimmed by 0 bases and J by 6 bases, leaving 10 bases between them. In DNA, the CDR3 is TGTGCCAGCAGCTTGGCCCAGTCTGCCGAGCAGTACTTC. Protein sequence: CASSLAQSAEQYF. The full variable domain, with the rest looked up from reference TRBV5-6 and TRBJ2-7, is DAGVTQSPTHLIKTRGQQVTLRCSPKSGHDTVSWYQQALGQGPQFIFQYYEEEERQRGNFPDRFSGHQFPNYSSELNVNALLLGDSALYLCASSLAQSAEQYFGPGTRLTVT.

The chain has TRBV4-1 and TRBJ2-2; tentatively, D is TRBD1 (6 bases). Germline V lookup: CDR1 MGHRA, CDR2 YSYEKL. The V gene lost 0 bases and the J gene lost 5 bases, with 13 bases spanning the gap. This CDR3 contains 16 residues. The CDR3 spells CASSQETAGVTGELFF. For the CDR3, the DNA is TGCGCCAGCAGCCAAGAAACGGCAGGGGTTACCGGGGAGCTGTTTTTT.

The chain uses TRBV3-1 (or the pseudogene TRBV3-2) and TRBJ1-6; TRBD1 aligns across 7 bases. The CDR3 sequence is 16 residues long. V gave up 3 bases and J gave up 5 bases; unmatched junction bases: 7. Looked up from germline, CDR1 is LGHDT and CDR2 is YNNKEL (reference sequence). The CDR3 region has the DNA TGTGCCAGCAGCCAGCAAACAGGGGTGGATAATTCACCCCTCCACTTT. It translates to CASSQQTGVDNSPLHF.

The rearrangement joins TRBV19 to TRBJ2-3; no clear D. The CDR3 spans 14 residues. Germline CDR1 is LNHDA and CDR2 is SQIVND (reference sequence). Between the trimmed V and J ends, which lost 5 bases and 2 bases, there was a span of 11 bases. The CDR3 loop is CASSGIELTDTQYF. CDR3 DNA sequence: TGTGCCAGTAGTGGGATCGAACTCACAGATACGCAGTATTTT.

Of note for this clone: The germline gene is not matched at one end of the junction; a read error may be the cause. This chain connects TRBV3-1 (or the pseudogene TRBV3-2) to TRBJ1-5, with a weak D call TRBD1 (6 bases). The CDR3 has 12 residues. Germline V CDR1 and CDR2: LGHDT, YNNKEL (reference sequence). The DNA for the CDR3 is TGTGCCAGCAGCCACCCCGGACAGCGCCAGCATTTT. Translating it yields CASSHPGQRQHF.

Only one count was recorded for this clone. The chain couples TRBV5-5 to TRBJ1-1; D is unclear. The CDR3 consists of 14 residues. The V end was cut by 0 bases, the J end by 1 base, with 7 bases between. The V gene's germline CDR1 is SGHKS and CDR2 YYEKEE (reference sequence). The CDR3 DNA follows: TGTGCCAGCAGCTTGGTCTTTGCGAACACTGAAGCTTTCTTT. Translated, it gives CASSLVFANTEAFF.

This clone has just one count. The rearrangement links TRBV2 to TRBJ1-5; D gene ambiguous. CDR1 and CDR2 from the germline V gene are SNHLY and FYNNEI. This CDR3 comprises 13 residues. The V and J ends lost 1 base and 2 bases respectively, with 3 bases between them. CDR3 bases: TGTGCCAGCAGTGAAGAGGGCAATCAGCCCCAGCATTTT. Translation gives CASSEEGNQPQHF.

The chain joins TRBV2 to TRBJ1-2, with a tentative D call TRBD1 (6 bases). The CDR3 extends over 17 amino acids. Germline assignment: CDR1 SNHLY and CDR2 FYNNEI. V was pared by 4 bases and J by 6 bases, with 24 bases between. CDR3 in DNA: TGTGCCAGCAGTGGTCCGCAGGGGTACACGATTTTGGATGGCTACACCTTC. This gives the protein CASSGPQGYTILDGYTF.

The chain employs TRBV3-1 (or the pseudogene TRBV3-2) and TRBJ1-1; D is ambiguous. The length of the CDR3 is 15 residues. V was trimmed by 4 bases and J by 1 base, leaving 13 bases between them. Germline-derived CDR1 and CDR2 are LGHDT and YNNKEL (reference sequence). The CDR3, as DNA: TGTGCCAGCAGCCCCAGGTATCCTGGGAACACTGAAGCTTTCTTT. It specifies CASSPRYPGNTEAFF.

This clone occurred a few times. The V and J genes are TRBV6-5 and TRBJ2-7; D is possibly TRBD2 (6 bases). This CDR3 is 14 amino acids long. With 3 bases removed from V and 2 bases from J, the gap between germline ends came to 11 bases. The germline CDR1 and CDR2 sequences are MNHEY and SVGAGI. The CDR3 reads CASSYRDSAYEQYF. In DNA, the CDR3 is TGTGCCAGCAGTTATCGGGACTCAGCCTACGAGCAGTACTTC.

This clone has only one observation. V is TRBV6-4 and J is TRBJ2-1; 12 bases match TRBD2. Per the germline V gene, CDR1 is MRHNA and CDR2 is SNTAGT. With 2 bases clipped from V and 2 bases from J, the junction kept 4 bases outside the gene matches. This CDR3 spans 17 amino acids. The CDR3 here is CASSDPGLAGTYNEQFF. DNA for the CDR3: TGTGCCAGCAGTGACCCCGGACTAGCGGGGACCTACAATGAGCAGTTCTTC.

The genes are TRBV5-6 and TRBJ1-1, with D maybe TRBD1 (5 bases). Per the germline V gene, CDR1 is SGHDT and CDR2 is YYEEEE. Between the trimmed V and J ends, which lost 0 bases and 11 bases, there was a span of 8 bases. There are 11 residues in the CDR3. CDR3 nucleotide sequence: TGTGCCAGCAGCTTGGCAGGGCTGGCTTTCTTT. It is translated as CASSLAGLAFF.

The chain recombines TRBV9 with TRBJ2-7; possible D gene TRBD2, 6 bases. The CDR3 length is 14 residues. Germline-derived CDR1 and CDR2 are SGDLS and YYNGEE. V lost 0 bases, J lost 3 bases, and 10 bases lay in between. The CDR3 DNA reads as TGTGCCAGCAGCGTAGGGGACTCTTACTACGAGCAGTACTTC. Its translation: CASSVGDSYYEQYF.

This sequence joins TRBV2 and TRBJ2-5; 7 bases agree with TRBD2. CDR1 SNHLY and CDR2 FYNNEI come from the germline V gene. CDR3 length: 17 residues. J gave up 0 bases and V 1 base, and 8 bases lay outside the gene matches. CDR3: CASSEGLGAGNQETQYF. The CDR3 coding sequence is TGTGCCAGCAGTGAAGGATTGGGAGCGGGGAACCAAGAGACCCAGTACTTC.

The chain uses TRBV6-1 and TRBJ2-2; D ambiguous. This CDR3 has 14 residues. V was clipped by 0 bases and J by 6 bases, with 8 bases between them. Germline CDR1 MNHNS, CDR2 SASEGT. CDR3 sequence: CASSEAFRSGELFF. CDR3 bases: TGTGCCAGCAGTGAAGCGTTCCGCTCCGGGGAGCTGTTTTTT.

The genes are TRBV3-1 (or the pseudogene TRBV3-2) and TRBJ2-7; 11 bases fit TRBD2. CDR3 length equals 16 residues. J was trimmed by 2 bases and V by 5 bases; bases with no gene match: 8. Germline assignment: CDR1 LGHDT and CDR2 YNNKEL (reference sequence). This chain's CDR3 is CASSDTSGRKTYEQYF. The CDR3 DNA sequence: TGTGCCAGCAGCGACACTAGCGGGAGAAAAACCTACGAGCAGTACTTC.

The chain recombines TRBV4-3 with TRBJ1-4, with D possibly matching TRBD1 (6 bases). CDR3 length: 15 amino acids. The ends were cut back, 1 base at V and 7 bases at J, with 13 bases in the middle. Germline lookup yields CDR1 LGHNA and CDR2 YSLEER. The CDR3 here is CASSQAPGDGEKLFF. CDR3 nucleotide sequence: TGCGCCAGCAGCCAAGCCCCAGGGGATGGTGAAAAACTGTTTTTT.

The chain combines TRBV29-1 with TRBJ2-1; D remains ambiguous. CDR1 is SQVTM and CDR2 is ANQGSEA in the germline V gene. CDR3 size: 11 residues. The ends were cut back, 6 bases at V and 4 bases at J, with 7 bases in the middle. This CDR3 is CSVHLYNEQFF. CDR3 nucleotide sequence: TGCAGCGTGCATCTATACAATGAGCAGTTCTTC.

V usage is TRBV29-1 and J usage is TRBJ2-7; tentative D call: TRBD1 (5 bases). V was trimmed by 7 bases and J by 3 bases, leaving 16 bases between them. The CDR3 loop spans 13 amino acids. Germline V gene sequence: CDR1 SQVTM, CDR2 ANQGSEA. The CDR3 sequence: CSASGQENYEQYF. In DNA form, the CDR3 reads TGCAGCGCCTCCGGACAAGAGAACTACGAGCAGTACTTC.

The chain couples TRBV5-1 to TRBJ1-1; TRBD1 matches at 7 bases. After removal of 0 bases from V and 5 bases from J, the junction contained 4 bases not matched to a gene. Germline V CDR1 and CDR2: SGHRS, YFSETQ. CDR3 length equals 14 residues. The chain's CDR3 is CASSLAAGGTEAFF. In DNA form, the CDR3 reads TGCGCCAGCAGCTTGGCTGCAGGGGGGACTGAAGCTTTCTTT.

The chain employs TRBV18 and TRBJ1-1, with D perhaps matching TRBD1 (5 bases). The CDR3 spans 16 residues. Germline V gene data show CDR1 as KGHSH and CDR2 as LQKENI. The ends were cut back, 1 base at V and 3 bases at J, with 15 bases in the middle. For the CDR3, the DNA is TGTGCCAGCTCACCACTAACCGGGACGACGGACACTGAAGCTTTCTTT. Translated: CASSPLTGTTDTEAFF.